This TCR beta chain was sequenced in a study of T cell repertoires in cytomegalovirus infection. This CDR3 is built from 15 residues. Germline assignment: CDR1 SGHTA and CDR2 FQGTGA. With V trimmed by 4 bases and J by 1 base, 3 bases remained unmatched. The sample holds many counts of this clonotype. TCRdb re-called the reads with MiXCR, one entry per CDR3 protein. The data show about 450,000 distinct CDR3 sequences, with approximately 31% seen just once and around 15% held by the top ten. The genes are TRBV7-3 and TRBJ2-2; 7 bases fit TRBD1. The receptor was derived from a human donor in good health (CMV status not recorded). Some clones in this sample may be carry-over from other donors' samples. The sequenced sample was PBMCs. This CDR3 is CASSSGGQNTGELFF. The CDR3 DNA follows: TGTGCCAGCAGCTCAGGGGGACAGAACACCGGGGAGCTGTTTTTT.